This entry lists 29 T cell receptor beta chains sequenced from one sample in a study of beta chain features in type 1 diabetes. Study results and limitations: Moderate yet significant TCRB CDR3 shortening was seen in Type 1 diabetes patients in all four CD4+ subsets.

For these TCRs, the target antigens are not known. What was sequenced were expressed TCRB transcripts, since all of the isolated RNA had been reverse transcribed. Some clones are missing from TCRdb's copy, which holds only in-frame ones; the method was immunoSEQ multiplex PCR. This sample has 300,000 to 350,000 clones, with about 13% found just once. The sample comprised naive CD4+ T cells from blood. Source of these receptors: a woman aged 18-29 years with type 1 diabetes.

The J gene is TRBJ2-3, the V gene TRBV18; 11 bases map to TRBD2. V shed 2 bases and J 3 bases; nucleotides not matched to a gene: 10. Germline V gene sequence: CDR1 KGHSH, CDR2 LQKENI. The CDR3 has 18 amino acids. Here the CDR3 reads CASSPIPRLAGRTDTQYF. The CDR3 region has the DNA TGTGCCAGCTCACCAATCCCCAGACTAGCGGGGCGAACAGATACGCAGTATTTT. Supplemented by reference TRBV18 and TRBJ2-3, the full variable domain reads NAGVMQNPRHLVRRRGQEARLRCSPMKGHSHVYWYRQLPEEGLKFMVYLQKENIIDESGMPKERFSAEFPKEGPSILRIQQVVRGDSAAYFCASSPIPRLAGRTDTQYFGPGTRLTVL.

This clone was counted between two and nine times. This rearrangement joins TRBV9 to TRBJ2-1, with TRBD2 matching 9 bases. V trimming: 3 bases; J trimming: 0 bases; junction bases outside the gene matches: 10. Germline V lookup: CDR1 SGDLS, CDR2 YYNGEE. The CDR3 spans 18 residues. CDR3 bases: TGTGCCAGCAGCGCGGGGGAGCGGGAGGACAGCTCCTACAATGAGCAGTTCTTC. Translation: CASSAGEREDSSYNEQFF.

This clone was seen a handful of times. The chain links TRBV11-3 to TRBJ2-1; 9 bases map to TRBD2. Germline loops: CDR1 SGHNT, CDR2 YENEEA. The CDR3 runs 15 residues. V was clipped by 6 bases and J by 1 base; unmatched bases: 4. CDR3 nucleotides: TGTGCCAGCAGTAGCGGGAGAGGGTCCTACAATGAGCAGTTCTTC. It codes for CASSSGRGSYNEQFF.

The chain recombines TRBV5-1 with TRBJ2-1; D call uncertain. V was pared by 0 bases and J by 0 bases, with 13 bases between. The CDR3 is 17 amino acids. Germline CDR1 is SGHRS and CDR2 is YFSETQ. CDR3 sequence: CASSLANGRFSYNEQFF. In nucleotides, the CDR3 is TGCGCCAGCAGCTTGGCGAATGGCCGATTCTCCTACAATGAGCAGTTCTTC.

The chain uses TRBV6-5 and TRBJ1-1; 7 bases align to TRBD1. V lost 4 bases, J lost 8 bases, and 7 bases stayed unmatched. The germline CDR1 and CDR2 sequences are MNHEY and SVGAGI. There are 13 residues in the CDR3. CDR3 in amino acids: CASSSRDRLEAFF. In DNA form, the CDR3 reads TGTGCCAGCAGTTCCCGGGACAGATTGGAAGCTTTCTTT.

This chain links TRBV18 with TRBJ1-2; 9 nucleotides line up with TRBD1. CDR1 is KGHSH, CDR2 LQKENI, per germline. The CDR3 totals 14 residues. Trimming cost V 3 bases and J 6 bases; bases outside gene matches: 5. For the CDR3, the DNA is TGTGCCAGCTCACCGAGACAGGGGGGAGATGGCTACACCTTC. Its protein is CASSPRQGGDGYTF.

V is TRBV11-2 and J is TRBJ2-1, with TRBD2 matching 9 bases. Germline CDR1 and CDR2: SGHAT and FQNNGV. The ends lost 3 bases at V and 6 bases at J; junction bases unmatched: 9. CDR3 length: 16 amino acids. The CDR3, as DNA: TGTGCCAGCAGCTTCCGTGGGCTAGCGGGATTCAATGAGCAGTTCTTC. Residues: CASSFRGLAGFNEQFF.

This chain uses TRBV19 with TRBJ2-7; 12 bases line up with TRBD2. The CDR3 is made up of 15 amino acids. Germline V lookup: CDR1 LNHDA, CDR2 SQIVND (reference sequence). V lost 3 bases and J lost 4; bases outside the gene matches: 4. CDR3: CASSMTSGRKYEQYF. Written as DNA, the CDR3 is TGTGCCAGTAGTATGACTAGCGGGAGAAAGTACGAGCAGTACTTC.

This chain links TRBV2 with TRBJ2-1, with 8 bases lining up with TRBD1. Looked up from germline, CDR1 is SNHLY and CDR2 is FYNNEI. Losses at the gene ends were 6 bases for V and 6 bases for J; bases not matched to a gene: 10. This CDR3 contains 15 residues. The CDR3 protein is CASSQGAPSLNEQFF. The CDR3 region has the DNA TGTGCCAGCAGCCAGGGGGCGCCTTCCCTCAATGAGCAGTTCTTC.

This clone turned up a few times. The V gene is TRBV4-1, the J gene TRBJ1-1, with 9 bases aligning to TRBD1. The CDR3 has 16 amino acids. V trimming: 2 bases; J trimming: 2 bases; junction bases outside the gene matches: 6. Germline values: CDR1 MGHRA, CDR2 YSYEKL. CDR3 loop: CASSQPPGQGNTEAFF. The CDR3 DNA sequence: TGCGCCAGCAGCCAACCCCCGGGACAGGGAAACACTGAAGCTTTCTTT.

This clone turned up a few times. V gene TRBV2 combines with J gene TRBJ2-3; tentatively, D is TRBD1 (6 bases). The V and J ends lost 3 bases and 5 bases respectively, with 12 bases between them. CDR1 SNHLY and CDR2 FYNNEI come from the germline V gene. This CDR3 has 14 amino acids. In DNA, the CDR3 is TGTGCCAGCAGTGACAGGGGAACTAGAGATACGCAGTATTTT. It codes for CASSDRGTRDTQYF.

Points on this clone: In the same sample, other DNA sequences code for this CDR3. The genes are TRBV30 and TRBJ1-2; D uncertain. This CDR3 contains 12 residues. CDR1 is GTSNPN and CDR2 is SVGIG in the germline V gene (reference sequence). V lost 2 bases and J 2 bases, leaving 6 bases between the germline ends. The CDR3 DNA reads as TGTGCCTGGAGTTCCGGGAACTATGGCTACACCTTC. Its translation: CAWSSGNYGYTF.

This clone was counted a few times. The gene calls are TRBV11-3 and TRBJ2-7, with D maybe TRBD2 (5 bases). Trimming took 0 bases from V and 4 from J, leaving 10 bases between them. This CDR3 is 14 amino acids long. Germline assignment: CDR1 SGHNT and CDR2 YENEEA. This CDR3 reads CASSLDYRGYEQYV. The CDR3, as DNA: TGTGCCAGCAGCTTAGACTACCGAGGGTACGAGCAGTACGTC.

V is TRBV12-5 and J is TRBJ2-2, with 7 bases aligning to TRBD1. Trimming took 5 bases from V and 0 from J; bases not matched to a gene: 6. In germline, CDR1 is LGHNT, CDR2 FRNRAP. The CDR3 contains 16 residues. DNA for the CDR3: TGTGCTAGTGGTGAAACAGGGGACCCGAACACCGGGGAGCTGTTTTTT. This translates into CASGETGDPNTGELFF.

This clone was detected only a few times. The CDR3 loop is CASRGNRGRNQPQHF. In DNA form, the CDR3 reads TGTGCCAGCAGGGGAAACAGGGGCCGCAATCAGCCCCAGCATTTT. The chain joins TRBV27 to TRBJ1-5, with 7 bases identical to TRBD1. The CDR3 extends over 15 amino acids. V shed 6 bases, J shed 2 bases, and the junction held 7 bases outside the gene matches. Germline CDR1 MNHEY, CDR2 SMNVEV (reference sequence).

This clone was observed a handful of times. The chain combines TRBV7-8 with TRBJ2-5; TRBD2 is a possible D gene (7 bases). CDR1 is SGHVS and CDR2 is FQNEAQ in the germline V gene. The V and J ends lost 5 bases and 5 bases respectively, with 18 bases between them. The CDR3 consists of 15 residues. As DNA, the CDR3 is TGTGCCAGCAGCCTTAGGGGGGGCCGGAAGGAGACCCAGTACTTC. It yields the protein CASSLRGGRKETQYF. The entire variable domain, with the rest obtained from reference TRBV7-8 and TRBJ2-5, is as follows: GAGVSQSPRYKVAKRGQDVALRCDPISGHVSLFWYQQALGQGPEFLTYFQNEAQLDKSGLPSDRFFAERPEGSVSTLKIQRTQQEDSAVYLCASSLRGGRKETQYFGPGTRLLVL.

The CDR3 DNA reads as TGCAGCGTTCGGGACAGGGGAGATTACAATGAGCAGTTCTTC. This gives the protein CSVRDRGDYNEQFF. V usage is TRBV29-1 and J usage is TRBJ2-1; 10 nucleotides align to TRBD1. The CDR3 extends over 14 amino acids. Germline lookup yields CDR1 SQVTM and CDR2 ANQGSEA. The ends lost 5 bases at V and 4 bases at J; junction bases unmatched: 5.

This clone turned up a few times. CDR3 coding DNA: TGTGCCAGCAGTTACTCTCGGGGAGGCTCCTACAATGAGCAGTTCTTC. It encodes CASSYSRGGSYNEQFF. V gene TRBV6-5 combines with J gene TRBJ2-1, with TRBD2 as a possible D gene (6 bases). Germline V lookup: CDR1 MNHEY, CDR2 SVGAGI. The CDR3 is made up of 16 amino acids. V was cut by 0 bases and J by 0 bases, with 9 bases left in between.

The V gene is TRBV12-5, the J gene TRBJ2-7; 10 nucleotides match TRBD1. J gave up 3 bases and V 0 bases, and 14 bases lay outside the gene matches. The CDR3 is made up of 19 amino acids. Germline lookup yields CDR1 LGHNT and CDR2 FRNRAP. The DNA of the CDR3 is TGTGCTAGTGGTTTGGTACCGGCGGCTCGGGACAGGGGAGTCTACGAGCAGTACTTC. This sequence encodes CASGLVPAARDRGVYEQYF.

This clone was found a few times. The rearrangement joins TRBV19 to TRBJ1-5; maybe TRBD1 (5 bases). Looked up from germline, CDR1 is LNHDA and CDR2 is SQIVND (reference sequence). V was pared by 5 bases and J by 0 bases, with 20 bases between. The CDR3 runs to 18 residues. Here the CDR3 DNA reads TGTGCCAGTAGTCATCCGGGAGCGGGGCCTTATAGCAATCAGCCCCAGCATTTT. Its translation: CASSHPGAGPYSNQPQHF.

V gene TRBV30 combines with J gene TRBJ1-1; a weak D match, TRBD1 (5 bases). Per germline, CDR1 GTSNPN and CDR2 SVGIG (reference sequence). The CDR3 runs to 15 residues. Trimming left V 5 bases short and J 1 base short, with 17 bases between. The CDR3 DNA sequence: TGTGCCTGGGAACAGGCCGGACGGAGGAACACTGAAGCTTTCTTT. This sequence encodes CAWEQAGRRNTEAFF.

The V gene is TRBV6-1, the J gene TRBJ2-1; D is possibly TRBD2 (6 bases). Germline V CDR1 and CDR2: MNHNS, SASEGT. Trimming cost V 2 bases and J 8 bases, with 13 bases left between them. This CDR3 is 14 amino acids long. Here the CDR3 DNA reads TGTGCCAGCAGTGAACATGGAGGGGTCGATGAGCAGTTCTTC. It specifies CASSEHGGVDEQFF.

The genes are TRBV5-1 and TRBJ2-2; 8 bases are a match to TRBD1. Trimming cost V 4 bases and J 2 bases; bases outside gene matches: 4. Germline CDR1 and CDR2: SGHRS and YFSETQ. The length of the CDR3 is 15 residues. The chain's CDR3 is CASSRDRINTGELFF. CDR3 DNA sequence: TGCGCCAGCAGCAGGGACAGGATAAACACCGGGGAGCTGTTTTTT.

The V and J genes are TRBV9 and TRBJ2-3, with D possibly being TRBD2 (6 bases). CDR1 and CDR2 (germline): SGDLS, YYNGEE. V was shortened by 2 bases and J by 0 bases, with 13 bases between the two germline ends. The CDR3 sequence is 16 residues long. The CDR3 loop is CASSVLLATSTDTQYF. The CDR3 DNA is TGTGCCAGCAGCGTCCTCCTAGCGACTAGCACAGATACGCAGTATTTT. The full variable domain, in which reference TRBV9 and TRBJ2-3 provide the parts outside the CDR3, is DSGVTQTPKHLITATGQRVTLRCSPRSGDLSVYWYQQSLDQGLQFLIQYYNGEERAKGNILERFSAQQFPDLHSELNLSSLELGDSALYFCASSVLLATSTDTQYFGPGTRLTVL.

This clone was observed a few times. This chain connects TRBV18 to TRBJ2-7, with 8 positions matching TRBD2. Germline V gene sequence: CDR1 KGHSH, CDR2 LQKENI. V trimming: 2 bases; J trimming: 3 bases; junction bases outside the gene matches: 6. The length of the CDR3 is 15 residues. The CDR3 DNA is TGTGCCAGCTCACCAGTTAGCGGGGCGGTCTACGAGCAGTACGTC. This gives the protein CASSPVSGAVYEQYV.

The CDR3: CAISEGQGRTEAFF. The CDR3 DNA reads TGTGCCATCAGTGAAGGACAGGGGAGGACTGAAGCTTTCTTT. The chain joins TRBV10-3 to TRBJ1-1, with 9 bases fitting TRBD1. Losses at the gene ends were 3 bases for V and 5 bases for J; bases not matched to a gene: 4. The CDR3 contains 14 residues. The germline gives CDR1 ENHRY, CDR2 SYGVKD.

With regard to this clone: Other DNA sequences of this sample code for an identical CDR3. This rearrangement joins TRBV29-1 to TRBJ1-1; 7 bases are a match to TRBD1. The CDR3 runs 13 residues. Trimming removed 7 bases from V and 0 bases from J; junction bases left unmatched: 5. Germline V lookup: CDR1 SQVTM, CDR2 ANQGSEA. The CDR3 region is CSAAGQLNTEAFF. The CDR3 DNA reads as TGCAGCGCCGCGGGACAGTTGAACACTGAAGCTTTCTTT.

There are a few counts of this clone. The rearrangement joins TRBV25-1 to TRBJ2-5; D is undetermined. V lost 1 base, J lost 13 bases, and 16 bases lay in between. There are 13 residues in the CDR3. Looked up from germline, CDR1 is MGHDK and CDR2 is SYGVNS. The chain's CDR3 is CASSEFALGGWYF. The CDR3 DNA reads as TGTGCCAGCAGTGAATTCGCGTTAGGCGGCTGGTACTTC.

The chain recombines TRBV28 with TRBJ1-2, with 9 positions matching TRBD1. This CDR3 spans 14 amino acids. Germline CDR1 reads MDHEN; CDR2 reads SYDVKM. With V trimmed by 2 bases and J by 6 bases, 4 bases remained unmatched. CDR3 amino acids: CASSLGTGSNGYTF. The DNA for the CDR3 is TGTGCCAGCAGTTTAGGGACAGGGAGTAATGGCTACACCTTC.